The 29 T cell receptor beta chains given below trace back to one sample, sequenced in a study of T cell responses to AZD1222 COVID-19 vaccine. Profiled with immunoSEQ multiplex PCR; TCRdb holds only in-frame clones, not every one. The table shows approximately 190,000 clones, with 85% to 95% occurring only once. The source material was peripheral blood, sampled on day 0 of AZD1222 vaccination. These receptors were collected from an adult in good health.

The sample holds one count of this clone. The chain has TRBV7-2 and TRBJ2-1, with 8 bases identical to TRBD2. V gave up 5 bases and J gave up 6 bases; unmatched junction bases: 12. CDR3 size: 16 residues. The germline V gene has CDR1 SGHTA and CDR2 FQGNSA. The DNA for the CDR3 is TGTGCCAGCAGCCCTCCACGGGGGGGATTGTCCAATGAGCAGTTCTTC. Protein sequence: CASSPPRGGLSNEQFF.

This CDR3 reads CASSPDAFNTEAFF. Written as DNA, the CDR3 is TGTGCCAGCAGCCCGGACGCCTTTAACACTGAAGCTTTCTTT. The chain combines TRBV3-1 (or the pseudogene TRBV3-2) with TRBJ1-1, with D uncertain. Germline CDR1 reads LGHDT; CDR2 reads YNNKEL (reference sequence). Between the trimmed V and J ends, which lost 4 bases and 2 bases, there was a span of 11 bases. The CDR3 length is 14 residues.

CDR3 nucleotide sequence: TGTGCCAGCAGCCCCGACAGTTACAATGAGCAGTTCTTC. This encodes CASSPDSYNEQFF. This chain connects TRBV12-3 or TRBV12-4 to TRBJ2-1; perhaps TRBD1 as D (5 bases). V lost 6 bases and J 4 bases, leaving 10 bases between the germline ends. This CDR3 region has 13 residues.

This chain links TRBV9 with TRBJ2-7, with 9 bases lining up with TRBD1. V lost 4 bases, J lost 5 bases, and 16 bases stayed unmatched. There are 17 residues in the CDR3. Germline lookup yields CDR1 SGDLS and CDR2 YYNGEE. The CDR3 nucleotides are TGTGCCAGCAGCACCGGGACAGGGCTAGGCTCATGGGACGAGCAGTACTTC. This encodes CASSTGTGLGSWDEQYF.

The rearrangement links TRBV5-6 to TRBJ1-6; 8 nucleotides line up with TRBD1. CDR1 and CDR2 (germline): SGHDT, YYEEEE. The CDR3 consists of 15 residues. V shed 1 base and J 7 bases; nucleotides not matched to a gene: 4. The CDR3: CASSLRTGINSPLHF. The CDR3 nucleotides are TGTGCCAGCAGCTTGCGGACAGGGATCAATTCACCCCTCCACTTT.

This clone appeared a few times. The CDR3: CSVERRTLSTYGYTF. The CDR3 DNA reads as TGCAGCGTTGAAAGGCGGACACTATCAACCTATGGCTACACCTTC. The chain is built from TRBV29-1 and TRBJ1-2, with a weak D call TRBD1 (5 bases). Germline-derived CDR1 and CDR2 are SQVTM and ANQGSEA. V dropped 2 bases and J dropped 4 bases, with 17 bases sitting between them. This CDR3 contains 15 residues.

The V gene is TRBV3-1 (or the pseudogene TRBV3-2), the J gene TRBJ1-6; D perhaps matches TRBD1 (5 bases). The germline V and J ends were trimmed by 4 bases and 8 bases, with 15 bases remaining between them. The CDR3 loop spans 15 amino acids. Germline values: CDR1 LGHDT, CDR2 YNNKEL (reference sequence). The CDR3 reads CASSLGTYGDSPLHF. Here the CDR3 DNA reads TGTGCCAGCAGCCTAGGGACCTACGGAGATTCACCCCTCCACTTT.

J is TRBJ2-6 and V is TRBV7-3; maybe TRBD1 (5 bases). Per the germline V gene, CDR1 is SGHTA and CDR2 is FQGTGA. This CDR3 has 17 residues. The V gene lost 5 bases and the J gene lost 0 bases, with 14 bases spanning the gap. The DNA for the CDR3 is TGTGCCAGCAGCCTTAGACAGCTCCTCTCTGGGGCCAACGTCCTGACTTTC. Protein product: CASSLRQLLSGANVLTF.

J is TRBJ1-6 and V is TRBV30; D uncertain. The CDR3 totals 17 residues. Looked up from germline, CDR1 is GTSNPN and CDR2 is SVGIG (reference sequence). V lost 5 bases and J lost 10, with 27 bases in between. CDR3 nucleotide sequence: TGTGCCTGGGCCTCCGTTCAGTCAGGAAAGCGGGCCTCACCCCTCCACTTT. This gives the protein CAWASVQSGKRASPLHF.

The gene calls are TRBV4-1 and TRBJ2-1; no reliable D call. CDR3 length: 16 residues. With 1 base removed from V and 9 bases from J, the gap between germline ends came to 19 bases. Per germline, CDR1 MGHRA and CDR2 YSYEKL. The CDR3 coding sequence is TGCGCCAGCAGCCAAGGACTTCAGAAGCCGGTTAGTGAGCAGTTCTTC. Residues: CASSQGLQKPVSEQFF.

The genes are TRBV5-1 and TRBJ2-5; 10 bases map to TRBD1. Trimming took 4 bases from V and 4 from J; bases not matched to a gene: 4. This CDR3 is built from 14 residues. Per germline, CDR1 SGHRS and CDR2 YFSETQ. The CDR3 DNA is TGCGCCAGCAGCGCGACAGGGGGCATAGAGACCCAGTACTTC. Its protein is CASSATGGIETQYF.

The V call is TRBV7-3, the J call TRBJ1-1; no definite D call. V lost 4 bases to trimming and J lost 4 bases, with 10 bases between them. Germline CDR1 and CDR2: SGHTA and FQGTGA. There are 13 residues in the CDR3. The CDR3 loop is CASSSLPGTEAFF. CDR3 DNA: TGTGCCAGCAGCTCTCTGCCGGGCACTGAAGCTTTCTTT.

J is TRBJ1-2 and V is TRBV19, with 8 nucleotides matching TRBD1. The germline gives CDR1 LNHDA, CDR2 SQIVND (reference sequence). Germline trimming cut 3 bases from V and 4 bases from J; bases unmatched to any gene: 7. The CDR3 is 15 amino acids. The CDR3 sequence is CASSMGQVRGYGYTF. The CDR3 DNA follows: TGTGCCAGTAGTATGGGACAGGTCCGAGGCTATGGCTACACCTTC. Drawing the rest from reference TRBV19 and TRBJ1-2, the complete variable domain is DGGITQSPKYLFRKEGQNVTLSCEQNLNHDAMYWYRQDPGQGLRLIYYSQIVNDFQKGDIAEGYSVSREKKESFPLTVTSAQKNPTAFYLCASSMGQVRGYGYTFGSGTRLTVV.

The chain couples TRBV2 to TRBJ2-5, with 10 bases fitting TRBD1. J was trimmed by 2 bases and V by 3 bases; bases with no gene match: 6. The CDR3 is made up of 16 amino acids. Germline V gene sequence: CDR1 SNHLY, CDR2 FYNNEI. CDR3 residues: CASSDRGTGAQETQYF. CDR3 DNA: TGTGCCAGCAGTGATCGGGGGACAGGGGCTCAAGAGACCCAGTACTTC.

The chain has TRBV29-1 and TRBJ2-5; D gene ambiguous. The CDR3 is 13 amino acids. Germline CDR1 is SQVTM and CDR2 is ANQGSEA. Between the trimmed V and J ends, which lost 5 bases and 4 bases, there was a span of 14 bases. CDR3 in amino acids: CSVPTVGAETQYF. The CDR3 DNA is TGCAGCGTTCCCACGGTGGGCGCAGAGACCCAGTACTTC.

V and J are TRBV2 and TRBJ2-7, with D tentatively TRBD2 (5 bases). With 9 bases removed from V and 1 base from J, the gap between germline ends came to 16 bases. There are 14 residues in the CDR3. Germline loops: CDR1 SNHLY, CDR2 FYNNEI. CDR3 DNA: TGTGCCAGTGGTTCTGGTGCGGGTTCCTACGAGCAGTACTTC. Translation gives CASGSGAGSYEQYF.

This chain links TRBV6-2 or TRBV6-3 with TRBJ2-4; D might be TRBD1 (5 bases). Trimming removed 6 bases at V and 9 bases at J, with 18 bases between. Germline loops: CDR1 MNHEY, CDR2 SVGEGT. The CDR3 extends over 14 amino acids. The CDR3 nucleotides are TGTGCCAGCAGCCACCCTGGGGCCGTTATCATTCAGTACTTC. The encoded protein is CASSHPGAVIIQYF.

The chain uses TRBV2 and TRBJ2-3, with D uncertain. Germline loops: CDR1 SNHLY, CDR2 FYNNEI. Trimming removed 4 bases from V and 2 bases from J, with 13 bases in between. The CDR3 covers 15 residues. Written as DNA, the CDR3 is TGTGCCAGCAGTGCCAGCTATCCGTCCACAGATACGCAGTATTTT. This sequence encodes CASSASYPSTDTQYF.

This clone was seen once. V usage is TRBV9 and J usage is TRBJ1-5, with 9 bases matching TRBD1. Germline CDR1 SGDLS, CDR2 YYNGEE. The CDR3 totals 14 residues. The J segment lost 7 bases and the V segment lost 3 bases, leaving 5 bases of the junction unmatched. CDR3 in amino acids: CASSAQGARQPQHF. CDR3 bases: TGTGCCAGCAGCGCACAGGGGGCTCGGCAGCCCCAGCATTTT. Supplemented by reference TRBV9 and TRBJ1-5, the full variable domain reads DSGVTQTPKHLITATGQRVTLRCSPRSGDLSVYWYQQSLDQGLQFLIQYYNGEERAKGNILERFSAQQFPDLHSELNLSSLELGDSALYFCASSAQGARQPQHFGDGTRLSIL.

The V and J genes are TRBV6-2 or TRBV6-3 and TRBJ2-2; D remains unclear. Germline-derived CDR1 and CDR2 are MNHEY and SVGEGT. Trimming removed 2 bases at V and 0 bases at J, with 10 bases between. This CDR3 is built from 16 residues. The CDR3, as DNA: TGTGCCAGCAGTTACCTGTGGATTCCGAACACCGGGGAGCTGTTTTTT. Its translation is CASSYLWIPNTGELFF.

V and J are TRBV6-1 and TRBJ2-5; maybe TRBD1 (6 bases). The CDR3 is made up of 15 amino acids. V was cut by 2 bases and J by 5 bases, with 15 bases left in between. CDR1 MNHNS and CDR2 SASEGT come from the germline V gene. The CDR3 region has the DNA TGTGCCAGCAGTGAATCAACAGGGTTAGTGGAGACCCAGTACTTC. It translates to CASSESTGLVETQYF.

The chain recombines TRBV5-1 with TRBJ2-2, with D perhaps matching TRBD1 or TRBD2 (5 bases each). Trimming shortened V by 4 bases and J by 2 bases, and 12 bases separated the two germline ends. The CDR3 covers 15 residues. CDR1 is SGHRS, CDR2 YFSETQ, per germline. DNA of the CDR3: TGCGCCAGCAGCACCGGGACCAGCAACACCGGGGAGCTGTTTTTT. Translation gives CASSTGTSNTGELFF.

CDR3 in amino acids: CASSEAPPGLAGPDTQYF. As DNA, the CDR3 is TGTGCCAGCAGTGAAGCCCCCCCTGGACTAGCGGGCCCAGATACGCAGTATTTT. The chain uses TRBV6-1 and TRBJ2-3, with 11 bases lining up with TRBD2. This CDR3 spans 18 amino acids. V dropped 0 bases and J dropped 4; count of bases not matched to a gene: 9. CDR1 and CDR2 (germline): MNHNS, SASEGT.

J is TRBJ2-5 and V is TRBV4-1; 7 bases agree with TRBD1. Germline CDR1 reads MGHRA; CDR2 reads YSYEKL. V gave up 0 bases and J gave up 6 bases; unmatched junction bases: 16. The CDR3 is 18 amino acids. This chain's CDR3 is CASSQDQKRQGAAKTQYF. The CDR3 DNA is TGCGCCAGCAGCCAAGATCAGAAGAGACAGGGAGCGGCGAAGACCCAGTACTTC.

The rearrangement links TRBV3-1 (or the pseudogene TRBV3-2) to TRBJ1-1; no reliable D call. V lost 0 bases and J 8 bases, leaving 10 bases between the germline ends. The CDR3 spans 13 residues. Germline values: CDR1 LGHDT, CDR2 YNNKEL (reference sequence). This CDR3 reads CASSQDWPKEAFF. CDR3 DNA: TGTGCCAGCAGCCAAGATTGGCCTAAAGAAGCTTTCTTT.

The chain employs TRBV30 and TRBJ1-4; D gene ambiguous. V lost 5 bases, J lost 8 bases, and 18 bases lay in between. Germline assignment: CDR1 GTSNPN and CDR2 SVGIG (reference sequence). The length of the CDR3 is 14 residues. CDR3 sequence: CAWHRNWMGEKLFF. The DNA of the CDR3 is TGTGCCTGGCATCGCAATTGGATGGGCGAAAAACTGTTTTTT. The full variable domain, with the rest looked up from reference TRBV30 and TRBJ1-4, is SQTIHQWPATLVQPVGSPLSLECTVEGTSNPNLYWYRQAAGRGLQLLFYSVGIGQISSEVPQNLSASRPQDRQFILSSKKLLLSDSGFYLCAWHRNWMGEKLFFGSGTQLSVL.

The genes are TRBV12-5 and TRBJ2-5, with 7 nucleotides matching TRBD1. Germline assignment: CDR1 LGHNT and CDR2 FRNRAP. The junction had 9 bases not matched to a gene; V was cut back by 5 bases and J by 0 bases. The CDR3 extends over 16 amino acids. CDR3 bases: TGTGCTAGTGGTGCTCCGGGACAGTCGTACCAAGAGACCCAGTACTTC. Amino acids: CASGAPGQSYQETQYF.

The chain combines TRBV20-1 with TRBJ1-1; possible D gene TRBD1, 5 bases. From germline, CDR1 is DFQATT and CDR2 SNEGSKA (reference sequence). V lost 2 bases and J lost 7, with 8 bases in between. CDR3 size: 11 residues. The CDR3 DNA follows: TGCAGTGCTAGAACAGGTAGTGAAGCTTTCTTT. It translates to CSARTGSEAFF.

The CDR3 spells CASSSAGQSLYGYTF. The CDR3 bases are TGTGCCAGCAGTTCCGCGGGACAGTCTCTCTATGGCTACACCTTC. The rearrangement joins TRBV7-9 to TRBJ1-2, with TRBD1 matching over 7 bases. The CDR3 length is 15 residues. J was trimmed by 4 bases and V by 6 bases; bases with no gene match: 11. The germline CDR1 and CDR2 sequences are SEHNR and FQNEAQ (reference sequence).